Following are 32 T cell receptor beta chains from one sample sequenced in a study of cytomegalovirus exposure and HLA in healthy donors. PCR used 60 Vbeta primers and 13 Jbeta primers. The method was immunoSEQ multiplex PCR; TCRdb's version includes in-frame clones alone and lacks a portion of them. The repertoire has roughly 110,000 clones, 60% to 80% of them found once; the top ten carry about 2%. The sequenced material came from PBMCs. These receptors all come from a man younger than 35 in good health and CMV-seronegative.

This chain joins TRBV6-6 and TRBJ1-2; D is uncertain. Germline V gene sequence: CDR1 MNHNY, CDR2 SVGAGI (reference sequence). V was clipped by 8 bases and J by 8 bases, with 15 bases between them. The CDR3 loop spans 12 amino acids. This CDR3 reads CASFTEGRGYTF. In DNA, the CDR3 is TGTGCCAGCTTTACAGAAGGAAGGGGCTACACCTTC.

The table lists this clone with a count of one. V gene TRBV10-1 combines with J gene TRBJ1-4; D possibly corresponds to TRBD1 (6 bases). This CDR3 comprises 13 residues. Germline CDR1 and CDR2: WNHNN and SYGVQD (reference sequence). Trimming took 9 bases from V and 3 from J, leaving 11 bases between them. The CDR3 region has the DNA TGCGCCAGGGAGACAGGCCCTAATGAAAAACTGTTTTTT. This codes for CARETGPNEKLFF.

This clone was recorded once. J is TRBJ2-3 and V is TRBV5-1; weak D call: TRBD2 (6 bases). Germline V gives CDR1 SGHRS, CDR2 YFSETQ. This CDR3 is built from 15 residues. Trimming shortened V by 4 bases and J by 2 bases, and 14 bases separated the two germline ends. CDR3 bases: TGCGCCAGCAGCACCGGACTACCAGACACAGATACGCAGTATTTT. Translation: CASSTGLPDTDTQYF.

This clone has just a few counts. V usage is TRBV4-2 and J usage is TRBJ1-3; D remains ambiguous. CDR1 is LGHNA, CDR2 YNFKEQ, per germline. V was shortened by 3 bases and J by 1 base, with 10 bases between the two germline ends. This CDR3 comprises 15 residues. The CDR3 bases are TGTGCCAGCAGCCAGGGCGGGGAGTCTGGAAACACCATATATTTT. Its translation: CASSQGGESGNTIYF.

The chain combines TRBV10-1 with TRBJ2-7; TRBD1 matches 9 bases. The CDR3 is 16 amino acids. CDR1 is WNHNN and CDR2 is SYGVQD in the germline V gene (reference sequence). J lost 1 base, V lost 3 bases, and 7 bases had no gene match. CDR3 amino acids: CASSDATGGPSYEQYF. The CDR3 region has the DNA TGCGCCAGCAGTGATGCGACAGGGGGTCCTTCCTACGAGCAGTACTTC.

V is TRBV7-9 and J is TRBJ2-1; D perhaps matches TRBD1 (5 bases). Trimming pared 3 bases from V and 7 bases from J, leaving 16 bases between. Germline values: CDR1 SEHNR, CDR2 FQNEAQ (reference sequence). The CDR3 is made up of 15 amino acids. The CDR3 is CASSFLNGAGNEQFF. CDR3 sequence (DNA): TGTGCCAGCAGCTTCCTGAATGGGGCCGGGAATGAGCAGTTCTTC.

The V and J genes are TRBV6-6 and TRBJ1-2; 8 positions agree with TRBD1. V trimming: 6 bases; J trimming: 3 bases; junction bases outside the gene matches: 3. This CDR3 region has 13 residues. CDR1 and CDR2 from the germline V gene are MNHNY and SVGAGI (reference sequence). CDR3 sequence reads: CASRQGGDYGYTF. CDR3 DNA: TGTGCCAGCAGACAGGGGGGCGACTATGGCTACACCTTC.

The V and J genes are TRBV11-3 and TRBJ2-3, with 8 bases that match TRBD2. CDR1 and CDR2 (germline): SGHNT, YENEEA. With V trimmed by 5 bases and J by 1 base, 11 bases remained unmatched. The CDR3 is 17 amino acids. DNA for the CDR3: TGTGCCAGCAGCCGATTAACGGGAGCGGGGGGCACAGATACGCAGTATTTT. It codes for CASSRLTGAGGTDTQYF. The full variable domain, rest sourced from reference TRBV11-3 and TRBJ2-3, is EAGVVQSPRYKIIEKKQPVAFWCNPISGHNTLYWYLQNLGQGPELLIRYENEEAVDDSQLPKDRFSAERLKGVDSTLKIQPAELGDSAVYLCASSRLTGAGGTDTQYFGPGTRLTVL.

The V call is TRBV2, the J call TRBJ2-3, with 12 bases lining up with TRBD2. CDR1 SNHLY and CDR2 FYNNEI come from the germline V gene. The J segment lost 6 bases and the V segment lost 5 bases, leaving 3 bases of the junction unmatched. The CDR3 consists of 14 residues. CDR3 residues: CASSNGLAGDTQYF. The CDR3 DNA follows: TGTGCCAGCAGTAACGGACTAGCGGGGGATACGCAGTATTTT.

The V and J genes are TRBV7-6 and TRBJ2-1, with D perhaps matching TRBD1 (7 bases). CDR3 length: 15 residues. Between the trimmed V and J ends, which lost 0 bases and 5 bases, there was a span of 11 bases. Germline CDR1 SGHVS, CDR2 FNYEAQ. CDR3 sequence reads: CASSLAPRGDNEQFF. CDR3 nucleotides: TGTGCCAGCAGCTTAGCACCCAGGGGGGACAATGAGCAGTTCTTC.

This clone was detected a few times. This chain links TRBV6-1 with TRBJ2-7, with 7 bases lining up with TRBD1. Germline assignment: CDR1 MNHNS and CDR2 SASEGT. The CDR3 loop spans 15 amino acids. With 8 bases clipped from V and 0 bases from J, the junction kept 10 bases outside the gene matches. The CDR3 protein is CASLRARDSSYEQYF. CDR3 in DNA: TGTGCCAGCCTCAGAGCCCGGGACAGCTCCTACGAGCAGTACTTC.

This clone was seen a single time. The chain recombines TRBV10-3 with TRBJ2-2, with a tentative D call TRBD1 (6 bases). The germline V and J ends were trimmed by 10 bases and 1 base, with 10 bases remaining between them. Germline assignment: CDR1 ENHRY and CDR2 SYGVKD. The CDR3 totals 13 residues. In DNA, the CDR3 is TGTGCCACGGGACAAGGGAACACCGGGGAGCTGTTTTTT. Translating it yields CATGQGNTGELFF.

This clone was found a few times. The rearrangement uses TRBV19 and TRBJ1-4; D might be TRBD1 (5 bases). The germline CDR1 and CDR2 sequences are LNHDA and SQIVND (reference sequence). The CDR3 consists of 14 residues. Trimming pared 8 bases from V and 9 bases from J, leaving 19 bases between. CDR3 DNA: TGTGCCAGTGAATCATTTAGTGGGGCCCAAAAACTGTTTTTT. Its translation: CASESFSGAQKLFF.

For this clone: The junction shows a germline mismatch at one end, possibly a read error. The rearrangement links TRBV7-9 to TRBJ1-4; 9 nucleotides align to TRBD1. In germline, CDR1 is SEHNR, CDR2 FQNEAQ (reference sequence). The CDR3 length is 17 residues. The CDR3 reads CSSSRWGTGWTNEKLFF. Written as DNA, the CDR3 is TGTTCCAGCAGCCGCTGGGGGACAGGGTGGACGAATGAAAAACTGTTTTTT.

The chain is built from TRBV5-1 and TRBJ2-1; D not resolved. Germline CDR1 SGHRS, CDR2 YFSETQ. With 2 bases removed from V and 7 bases from J, the gap between germline ends came to 7 bases. The CDR3 has 12 amino acids. The CDR3 sequence: CASSFDGNEQFF. Written as DNA, the CDR3 is TGCGCCAGCAGCTTTGACGGGAATGAGCAGTTCTTC.

This clone came up once. The chain carries TRBV7-2 and TRBJ1-5, with D maybe TRBD1 (6 bases). Germline V gives CDR1 SGHTA, CDR2 FQGNSA. V lost 3 bases and J 2 bases, leaving 8 bases between the germline ends. This CDR3 contains 14 residues. CDR3 sequence: CASSLRQGNQPQHF. CDR3 DNA: TGTGCCAGCAGCTTGAGACAGGGCAATCAGCCCCAGCATTTT.

The rearrangement joins TRBV7-2 to TRBJ2-7; D may be TRBD1 (7 bases). The CDR3 contains 14 residues. The V end was cut by 4 bases, the J end by 13 bases, with 23 bases between. Germline CDR1 is SGHTA and CDR2 is FQGNSA. The CDR3 sequence is CASSSPGGTAVFYF. The CDR3, as DNA: TGTGCCAGCAGCTCACCTGGAGGGACAGCAGTCTTCTACTTC.

Only a few counts were recorded for this clone. The chain recombines TRBV2 with TRBJ2-2, with TRBD1 as a possible D gene (5 bases). The V and J ends lost 3 bases and 4 bases respectively, with 6 bases between them. The length of the CDR3 is 13 residues. Germline assignment: CDR1 SNHLY and CDR2 FYNNEI. In nucleotides, the CDR3 is TGTGCCAGCAGTGATGACAGCACCGGGGAGCTGTTTTTT. As protein: CASSDDSTGELFF.

The chain uses TRBV19 and TRBJ2-2; D is unclear. Germline V gene data show CDR1 as LNHDA and CDR2 as SQIVND (reference sequence). V shed 5 bases and J shed 4 bases, with 11 bases lying between them. The CDR3 loop spans 14 amino acids. The CDR3 sequence is CASSLWLSTGELFF. The CDR3 coding sequence is TGTGCCAGTAGTCTGTGGCTCAGCACCGGGGAGCTGTTTTTT. The variable domain in full, completed from reference TRBV19 and TRBJ2-2, reads DGGITQSPKYLFRKEGQNVTLSCEQNLNHDAMYWYRQDPGQGLRLIYYSQIVNDFQKGDIAEGYSVSREKKESFPLTVTSAQKNPTAFYLCASSLWLSTGELFFGEGSRLTVL.

This clone was counted a single time. This chain connects TRBV2 to TRBJ2-7; TRBD1 agrees at 10 bases. J gave up 6 bases and V 7 bases, and 6 bases lay outside the gene matches. CDR1 SNHLY and CDR2 FYNNEI come from the germline V gene. CDR3 length: 13 residues. The CDR3 sequence is CASTGDRGGEQYF. CDR3 nucleotide sequence: TGTGCCAGCACCGGGGACAGGGGTGGCGAGCAGTACTTC.

The rearrangement links TRBV27 to TRBJ2-7, with TRBD2 matching over 8 bases. This CDR3 spans 13 amino acids. Germline CDR1 is MNHEY and CDR2 is SMNVEV (reference sequence). V gave up 9 bases and J gave up 2 bases; unmatched junction bases: 6. The DNA for the CDR3 is TGTGCCAGTGGGAGCGGGAGAGCCTACGAGCAGTACTTC. It encodes CASGSGRAYEQYF.

V is TRBV4-2 and J is TRBJ2-7; D may be TRBD1 (6 bases). The ends were cut back, 0 bases at V and 4 bases at J, with 16 bases in the middle. From germline, CDR1 is LGHNA and CDR2 YNFKEQ. The CDR3 consists of 16 residues. This chain's CDR3 is CASSQEQTNRGYEQYF. The DNA for the CDR3 is TGTGCCAGCAGCCAAGAACAGACAAATAGGGGGTACGAGCAGTACTTC.

The chain's CDR3 is CASSLGGQGRVEAFF. In nucleotides, the CDR3 is TGTGCCAGCAGTTTAGGGGGACAGGGACGGGTTGAAGCTTTCTTT. V and J are TRBV28 and TRBJ1-1; 9 bases are shared with TRBD1. V lost 2 bases, J lost 7 bases, and 8 bases stayed unmatched. The CDR3 is 15 residues long. Germline CDR1 MDHEN, CDR2 SYDVKM.

The chain recombines TRBV7-3 with TRBJ2-7; D may be TRBD1 (6 bases). The CDR3 consists of 13 residues. V shed 5 bases and J shed 0 bases, with 8 bases lying between them. Per germline, CDR1 SGHTA and CDR2 FQGTGA. The CDR3 DNA follows: TGTGCCAGCAGCCGGGACAACTCCTACGAGCAGTACTTC. The encoded protein is CASSRDNSYEQYF.

The V gene is TRBV28, the J gene TRBJ1-5, with 7 nucleotides matching TRBD1. With V trimmed by 6 bases and J by 10 bases, 12 bases remained unmatched. Germline CDR1 MDHEN, CDR2 SYDVKM. This CDR3 contains 14 residues. The CDR3 DNA sequence: TGTGCCAGCAGGCGGGGACAGTCTGGAGGCCCCCAGCATTTT. Translated, it gives CASRRGQSGGPQHF.

The rearrangement links TRBV21-1 to TRBJ2-7; the table assigns TRBD2, which was not confirmed against the DNA. TRBV21-1 is a known pseudogene. There are 13 residues in the CDR3. CDR3 nucleotides: TGTGCCAGCAGCAGAGGGCAGAACTACGAGCAGTACTTC. Residues: CASSRGQNYEQYF.

This rearrangement joins TRBV7-2 to TRBJ1-6, with D perhaps matching TRBD1 (6 bases). This CDR3 contains 15 residues. Per the germline V gene, CDR1 is SGHTA and CDR2 is FQGNSA. Trimming pared 2 bases from V and 7 bases from J, leaving 12 bases between. The CDR3 sequence: CASSLNQGINSPLHF. DNA for the CDR3: TGTGCCAGCAGCTTAAACCAGGGGATAAATTCACCCCTCCACTTT.

The V gene is TRBV6-6, the J gene TRBJ2-5, with TRBD2 as a possible D gene (7 bases). Trimming took 6 bases from V and 5 from J, leaving 19 bases between them. Germline V lookup: CDR1 MNHNY, CDR2 SVGAGI (reference sequence). This CDR3 spans 15 amino acids. Here the CDR3 reads CASRASGGCFETQYF. The CDR3 coding sequence is TGTGCCAGCAGGGCATCGGGGGGCTGTTTCGAGACCCAGTACTTC.

The chain joins TRBV6-6 to TRBJ2-1; 10 bases line up with TRBD2. Per germline, CDR1 MNHNY and CDR2 SVGAGI (reference sequence). This CDR3 spans 13 amino acids. The junction had 5 bases not matched to a gene; V was cut back by 11 bases and J by 4 bases. CDR3 sequence: CAGSGGAYNEQFF. The DNA of the CDR3 is TGTGCCGGAAGCGGGGGGGCGTACAATGAGCAGTTCTTC.

This sequence joins TRBV9 and TRBJ2-5; tentatively, D is TRBD1 (6 bases). The V gene's germline CDR1 is SGDLS and CDR2 YYNGEE. The CDR3 has 14 residues. The V end lost 0 bases, the J end lost 3 bases, and 9 bases lay between the germline ends. For the CDR3, the DNA is TGTGCCAGCAGCGTAGATTCAGGGGAAGAGACCCAGTACTTC. This sequence encodes CASSVDSGEETQYF.

The J gene is TRBJ1-1, the V gene TRBV7-6; D unresolved. The germline CDR1 and CDR2 sequences are SGHVS and FNYEAQ. CDR3 length: 13 residues. Trimming stripped 1 base from V and 7 bases from J, with 10 bases between. CDR3 in DNA: TGTGCCAGCAGCTTAGGCCCTCGGGGTGAAGCTTTCTTT. Protein product: CASSLGPRGEAFF. The entire variable domain, with the rest obtained from reference TRBV7-6 and TRBJ1-1, is as follows: GAGVSQSPRYKVTKRGQDVALRCDPISGHVSLYWYRQALGQGPEFLTYFNYEAQQDKSGLPNDRFSAERPEGSISTLTIQRTEQRDSAMYRCASSLGPRGEAFFGQGTRLTVV.

The chain carries TRBV9 and TRBJ1-2, with TRBD1 as a possible D gene (5 bases). The germline V and J ends were trimmed by 0 bases and 4 bases, with 13 bases remaining between them. In germline, CDR1 is SGDLS, CDR2 YYNGEE. The CDR3 extends over 15 amino acids. In nucleotides, the CDR3 is TGTGCCAGCAGCGTAGTGGGAGGGGAAGGCTATGGCTACACCTTC. Its protein product is CASSVVGGEGYGYTF.